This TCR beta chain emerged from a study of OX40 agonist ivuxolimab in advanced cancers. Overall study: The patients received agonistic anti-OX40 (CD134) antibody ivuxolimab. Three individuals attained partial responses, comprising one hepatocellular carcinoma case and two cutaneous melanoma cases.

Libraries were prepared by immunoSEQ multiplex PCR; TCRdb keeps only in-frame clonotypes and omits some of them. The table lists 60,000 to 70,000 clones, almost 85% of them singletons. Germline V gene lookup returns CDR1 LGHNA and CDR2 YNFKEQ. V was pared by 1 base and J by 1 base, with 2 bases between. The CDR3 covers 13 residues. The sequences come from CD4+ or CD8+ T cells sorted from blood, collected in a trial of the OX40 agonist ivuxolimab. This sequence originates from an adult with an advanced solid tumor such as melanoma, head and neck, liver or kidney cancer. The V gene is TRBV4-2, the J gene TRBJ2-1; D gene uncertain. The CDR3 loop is CASSQGSYNEQFF. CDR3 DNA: TGTGCCAGCAGCCAAGGGTCCTACAATGAGCAGTTCTTC.